This T cell receptor beta chain came from a study of blood T cell repertoires in COVID-19. Study-wide context: Sources were T cells, B-cell-depleted T cells, or PBMCs; the material itself was cDNA or gDNA.

Authors' processing steps: Estimation of nucleated cell counts was performed using reference gene primer amplification. TCRdb's table, derived via immunoSEQ multiplex PCR, lists solely in-frame clones and lacks some. V and J calls and clone size are copied from that table; D and trimming were computed from the DNA. This table has about 95,000 clones, around 90% appearing once. This CDR3 spans 14 amino acids. From germline, CDR1 is MGHRA and CDR2 YSYEKL. Trimming took 6 bases from V and 10 from J, leaving 19 bases between them. Sequenced material: peripheral blood. The rearrangement links TRBV4-1 to TRBJ2-1; TRBD2 might be the D (6 bases). The sequence was obtained from a woman between 65 and 79 years old with acute or convalescent COVID-19. CDR3 bases: TGCGCCAGCAGACAGCCTGGCGGGATTTCAGAGCAGTTCTTC. Its translation: CASRQPGGISEQFF.